This T cell receptor beta chain derives from a study of shared clonotypes between healthy human individuals. TCRdb's copy holds only in-frame clones and misses some; the assay was immunoSEQ multiplex PCR. The repertoire consists of about 2,500,000 clones, with 85% to 95% occurring once and the leading ten covering over 0.12%. Findings and caveats of the study: Compared with clonotypes that all four donors shared, non-shared clonotypes had lower generation probabilities.

A note on this clone: What it recognizes is unknown.

Germline V gene lookup returns CDR1 MRHNA and CDR2 SNTAGT. The CDR3 covers 14 residues. V was pared by 6 bases and J by 9 bases, with 20 bases between. Negatively enriched CD4+ T cells were divided by CD45RA into naive and memory. Sequenced: naive CD4+ T cells sorted from blood. Subset denoted: CD45RA+ positively selected. The sequence derives from a man aged 18 to 30 in good health. The chain couples TRBV6-4 to TRBJ1-2; weak D call: TRBD1 (5 bases). The chain's CDR3 is CASRIQGHIGSYTF. The DNA for the CDR3 is TGTGCCAGCAGGATTCAAGGACACATAGGCAGCTACACCTTC.